These 18 T cell receptor beta chains originate from one sample sequenced in a study of Graves' ophthalmopathy and Graves' hyperthyroidism. Amplified material comprised TCR beta CDR3 regions derived from RNA transcripts. Second-round multiplex PCR came after first-round RT-PCR with HTBI primers. In TCRdb, the multiplex PCR reads were re-called with MiXCR into one record per CDR3 protein. The data show 200,000 to 250,000 distinct CDR3 sequences, under 25% seen once. The sample comprised peripheral blood. The receptors here all came from a woman aged 45-65 years with Graves' ophthalmopathy.

This clonotype occurred many times. J is TRBJ2-2 and V is TRBV10-3; D is possibly TRBD1 (5 bases). This CDR3 has 13 residues. The V end was cut by 5 bases, the J end by 2 bases, with 6 bases between. CDR1 ENHRY and CDR2 SYGVKD come from the germline V gene. The CDR3 region is CAISQGNTGELFF. The CDR3 coding sequence is TGTGCCATCAGTCAGGGTAACACCGGGGAGCTGTTTTTT.

This clonotype was detected many times. The chain employs TRBV2 and TRBJ2-5, with TRBD2 as a possible D gene (5 bases). Deletions cut 1 base from V and 3 bases from J, with 12 bases between. Germline V CDR1 and CDR2: SNHLY, FYNNEI. The CDR3 consists of 15 residues. In nucleotides, the CDR3 is TGTGCCAGCAGTGAAGGGGCCCGAGGGAAAGAGACCCAGTACTTC. Amino acids: CASSEGARGKETQYF.

This clonotype was seen at least ten times. This chain links TRBV30 with TRBJ1-6; a possible D gene is TRBD1 (5 bases). Between the trimmed V and J ends, which lost 0 bases and 0 bases, there was a span of 9 bases. The CDR3 contains 16 residues. Germline loops: CDR1 GTSNPN, CDR2 SVGIG (reference sequence). CDR3 amino acids: CAWSVRGSSYNSPLHF. The CDR3 nucleotides are TGTGCCTGGAGTGTACGGGGGAGCTCCTATAATTCACCCCTCCACTTT.

This clonotype occurred many times. The CDR3 reads CASSEWVTGVQETQYF. In nucleotides, the CDR3 is TGTGCCAGCAGTGAATGGGTTACAGGGGTTCAAGAGACCCAGTACTTC. The chain has TRBV25-1 and TRBJ2-5, with 7 bases fitting TRBD1. CDR1 is MGHDK and CDR2 is SYGVNS in the germline V gene. V trimming: 1 base; J trimming: 2 bases; junction bases outside the gene matches: 7. The CDR3 consists of 16 residues.

This clonotype was observed many times. This chain joins TRBV6-1 and TRBJ1-3, with a weak D call TRBD1 (5 bases). The CDR3 spans 15 residues. Germline CDR1 reads MNHNS; CDR2 reads SASEGT. V was cut by 11 bases and J by 0 bases, with 17 bases left in between. The CDR3 here is CAGARTGISGNTIYF. CDR3 DNA sequence: TGTGCCGGCGCCCGAACAGGAATCTCTGGAAACACCATATATTTT.

This clonotype was seen repeatedly, ten times or more. The rearrangement links TRBV6-5 to TRBJ1-2; D ambiguous. The CDR3 has 13 residues. Trimming left V 4 bases short and J 5 bases short, with 11 bases between. The germline V gene encodes CDR1 MNHEY and CDR2 SVGAGI. The CDR3 DNA is TGTGCCAGCAGTTCCCCCTCGCAATATGGCTACACCTTC. This translates into CASSSPSQYGYTF.

This clonotype has ten or more counts. The chain links TRBV6-1 to TRBJ2-5, with TRBD2 identical over 7 bases. With 1 base clipped from V and 5 bases from J, the junction kept 13 bases outside the gene matches. CDR3 length equals 17 residues. The germline V gene has CDR1 MNHNS and CDR2 SASEGT. The CDR3 DNA follows: TGTGCCAGCAGTGAAGTGCTTGGCGCGGGAGTAGGTGAGACCCAGTACTTC. Its protein is CASSEVLGAGVGETQYF.

This clonotype has a count of ten or more. The junction does not match germline at one end; this may be a read error. The chain couples TRBV6-1 to TRBJ2-7; D remains ambiguous. The CDR3 runs 9 residues. Germline CDR1 reads MNHNS; CDR2 reads SASEGT. The CDR3 DNA is TGTGCCAGCACCGTACGGTTCCGATTC. Its protein product is CASTVRFRF.

This clonotype was picked up many times. The rearrangement links TRBV11-2 to TRBJ2-7; possibly TRBD2 for D (5 bases). This CDR3 has 18 amino acids. The V and J ends lost 0 bases and 2 bases respectively, with 20 bases between them. Germline V gene data show CDR1 as SGHAT and CDR2 as FQNNGV. The CDR3 region has the DNA TGTGCCAGCAGCTTAGACGGTGGGCCTAGCACGGCACCCTACGAGCAGTACTTC. Residues: CASSLDGGPSTAPYEQYF.

This clonotype occurred a few times. One base away lies a much larger clone, so this may be a sequencing read error. The J gene is TRBJ2-7, the V gene TRBV20-1; D is unclear. Germline CDR1 reads DFQATT; CDR2 reads SNEGSKA (reference sequence). This CDR3 contains 14 residues. Trimming took off 6 bases at V and 3 bases at J, with 18 bases between the two ends. CDR3 protein: CSAPIPGTNYEQYF. In DNA form, the CDR3 reads TGCAGTGCCCCAATACCCGGCACGAACTACGAGCAGTACTTC.

This clonotype was seen ten or more times. The V and J genes are TRBV6-5 and TRBJ2-5; D remains ambiguous. V lost 2 bases to trimming and J lost 1 base, with 5 bases between them. The germline V gene has CDR1 MNHEY and CDR2 SVGAGI. The CDR3 runs 13 residues. CDR3 region: CASSYRLQETQYF. The CDR3 DNA is TGTGCCAGCAGTTACCGGCTCCAAGAGACCCAGTACTTC.

The gene calls are TRBV12-3 or TRBV12-4 and TRBJ1-1; D not resolved. Trimming cost V 6 bases and J 7 bases, with 12 bases left between them. This CDR3 contains 12 residues. For the CDR3, the DNA is TGTGCCAGCAGCGTTTGGGGAGGTGAAGCTTTCTTT. Translating it yields CASSVWGGEAFF.

This clonotype has more than one count but fewer than ten. This rearrangement joins TRBV28 to TRBJ1-2; no clear D gene. V dropped 5 bases and J dropped 8 bases, with 21 bases sitting between them. The CDR3 loop spans 15 amino acids. From germline, CDR1 is MDHEN and CDR2 SYDVKM. The CDR3 nucleotides read TGTGCCAGCAGTCCCGTTCCGGGTTCCTTAATGGGCTACACCTTC. This codes for CASSPVPGSLMGYTF.

This clonotype was observed a handful of times. A much bigger clone sits one base away, suggesting this may be a read error. This chain joins TRBV28 and TRBJ2-5; D possibly corresponds to TRBD2 (5 bases). The length of the CDR3 is 12 residues. Germline V gene lookup returns CDR1 MDHEN and CDR2 SYDVKM. This CDR3 reads CASRSGLETLYF. DNA of the CDR3: TGTGCCAGCAGATCGGGGTTAGAGACCCTGTACTTC.

Regarding this clonotype: A much larger clone lies one base from this, so it may be a read error. The conserved phenylalanine or tryptophan normally closing the CDR3 is absent here, so this likely arose from a read error. The V and J genes are TRBV6-1 and TRBJ1-5; no reliable D call. Trimming took off 1 base at V and 3 bases at J, with 10 bases between the two ends. Germline V gene lookup returns CDR1 MNHNS and CDR2 SASEGT. This CDR3 contains 15 residues. In DNA, the CDR3 is TGTGCCAGCAGTGAAGGAATCGGGTTCAATCAGCCCCAGCATATT. Translated: CASSEGIGFNQPQHI.

This clonotype has just a few counts. This may come from a read error, since a much larger clone is one base off. The rearrangement uses TRBV5-1 and TRBJ1-2; 7 bases are a match to TRBD1. Trimming at V came to 3 bases and at J to 0 bases, leaving 5 bases not matched to a gene. The CDR3 length is 15 residues. Germline V gene sequence: CDR1 SGHRS, CDR2 YFSETQ. The CDR3 DNA sequence: TGCGCCAGCAGCTCCACAGGGGTGCCTAACTATGGCTACACCTTC. Protein product: CASSSTGVPNYGYTF.

This sequence joins TRBV6-2 or TRBV6-3 and TRBJ2-5; 8 nucleotides agree with TRBD1. V lost 6 bases and J lost 5; bases outside the gene matches: 8. Germline CDR1 and CDR2: MNHEY and SVGEGT. This CDR3 region has 14 residues. This CDR3 reads CASRPTGAGETQYF. The CDR3 DNA reads as TGTGCCAGCAGACCGACAGGGGCCGGGGAGACCCAGTACTTC.

This clonotype was seen a handful of times. This clone may be a read error of a much larger clone one base away. The CDR3 DNA is TGTGCCAGCAGTTTATTTTTGAGGACAGGGGCGGGGAATGAGCAGTACTTC. It codes for CASSLFLRTGAGNEQYF. The rearrangement uses TRBV27 and TRBJ2-5, with 9 nucleotides matching TRBD1. V shed 1 base and J 11 bases; nucleotides not matched to a gene: 17. Germline loops: CDR1 MNHEY, CDR2 SMNVEV (reference sequence). The CDR3 contains 17 residues.